The clone carrying this T cell receptor (beta chain) was seen a single time. The antigen remains undetermined. Data came from immunoSEQ multiplex PCR; TCRdb stores just in-frame clones and leaves some out. The sample gives 10,000 to 11,000 clones, approximately 90% of which show up once; approximately 13% is in the top ten. This sample is part of a study of somatic mutations in cytotoxic T cells in rheumatoid arthritis. Broader study findings: Patients with a largest CD8+ clone exceeding 20% of CD8+ cells numbered about an eighth of the roughly 65. No multiple-comparison adjustment was applied to the slight TRBV07 underrepresentation in rheumatoid arthritis patients.

The CDR3 runs 16 residues. CDR1 and CDR2 (germline): MNHEY, SVGAGI. V was cut by 3 bases and J by 8 bases, with 22 bases left in between. Input material: CD8+ T cells sorted from blood. The sequence derives from a woman between 18 and 30 years old with rheumatoid arthritis. V usage is TRBV6-5 and J usage is TRBJ1-1; the D gene is possibly TRBD1 (5 bases). This chain's CDR3 is CASSYIPGEGGEEAFF. CDR3 coding DNA: TGTGCCAGCAGTTATATCCCTGGGGAGGGAGGGGAAGAAGCTTTCTTT.